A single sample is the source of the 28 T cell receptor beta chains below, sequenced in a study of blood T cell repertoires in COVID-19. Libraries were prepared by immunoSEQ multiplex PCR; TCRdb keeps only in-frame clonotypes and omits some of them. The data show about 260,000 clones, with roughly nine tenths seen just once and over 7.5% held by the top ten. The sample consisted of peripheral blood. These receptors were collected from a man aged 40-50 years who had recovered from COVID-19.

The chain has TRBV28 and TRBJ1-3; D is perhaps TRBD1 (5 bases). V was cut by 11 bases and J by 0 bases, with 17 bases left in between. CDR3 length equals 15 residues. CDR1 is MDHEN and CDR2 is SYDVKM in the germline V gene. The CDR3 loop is CAGDFRGGSGNTIYF. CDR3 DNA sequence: TGTGCCGGCGACTTCCGCGGGGGCTCTGGAAACACCATATATTTT.

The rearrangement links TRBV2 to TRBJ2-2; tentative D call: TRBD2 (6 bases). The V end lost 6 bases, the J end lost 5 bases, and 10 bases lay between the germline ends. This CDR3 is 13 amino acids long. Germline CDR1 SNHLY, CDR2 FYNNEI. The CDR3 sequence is CASRASETGELFF. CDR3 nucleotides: TGTGCCAGCAGGGCTAGCGAGACCGGGGAGCTGTTTTTT.

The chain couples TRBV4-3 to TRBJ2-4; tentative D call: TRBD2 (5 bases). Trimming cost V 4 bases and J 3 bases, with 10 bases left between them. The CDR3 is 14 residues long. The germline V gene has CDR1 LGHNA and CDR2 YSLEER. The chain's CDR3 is CASSPSGGKNIQYF. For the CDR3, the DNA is TGCGCCAGCAGCCCGAGTGGAGGCAAAAACATTCAGTACTTC.

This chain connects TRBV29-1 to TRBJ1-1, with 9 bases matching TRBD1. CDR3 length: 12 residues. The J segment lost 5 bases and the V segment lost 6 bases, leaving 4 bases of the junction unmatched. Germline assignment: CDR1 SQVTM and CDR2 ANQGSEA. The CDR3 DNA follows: TGCAGCGTGGGACAGGGCGGGACTGAAGCTTTCTTT. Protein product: CSVGQGGTEAFF.

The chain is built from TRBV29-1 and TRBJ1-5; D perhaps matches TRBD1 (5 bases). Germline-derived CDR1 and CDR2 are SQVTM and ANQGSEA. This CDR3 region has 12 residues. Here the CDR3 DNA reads TGCACCCGTTCGGGGGTCTGTCAGCCCCAGCATTTT. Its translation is CTRSGVCQPQHF.

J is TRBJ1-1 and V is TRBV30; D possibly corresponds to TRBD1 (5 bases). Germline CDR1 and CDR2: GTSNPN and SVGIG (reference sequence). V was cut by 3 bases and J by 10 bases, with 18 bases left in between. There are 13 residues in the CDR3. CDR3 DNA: TGTGCCTGGAGCCTTGGGGGGTTGGGAACAGCTTTCTTT. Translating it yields CAWSLGGLGTAFF.

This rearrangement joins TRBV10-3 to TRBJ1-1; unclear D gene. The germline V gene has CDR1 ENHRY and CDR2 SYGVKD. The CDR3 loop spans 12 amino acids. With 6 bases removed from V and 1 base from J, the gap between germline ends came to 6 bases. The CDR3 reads CAISTENTEAFF. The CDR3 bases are TGTGCCATCAGCACAGAGAACACTGAAGCTTTCTTT.

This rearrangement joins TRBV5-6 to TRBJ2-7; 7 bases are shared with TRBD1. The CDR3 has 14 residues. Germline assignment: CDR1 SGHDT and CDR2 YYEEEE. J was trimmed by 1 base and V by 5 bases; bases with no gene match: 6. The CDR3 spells CASRTRTGSYEQYF. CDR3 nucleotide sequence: TGTGCCAGCAGAACTCGGACAGGTTCCTACGAGCAGTACTTC.

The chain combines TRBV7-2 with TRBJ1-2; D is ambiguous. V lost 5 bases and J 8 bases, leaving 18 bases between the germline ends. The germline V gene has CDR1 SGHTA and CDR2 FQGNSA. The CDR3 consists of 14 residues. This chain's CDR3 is CASSQNRVFGGYTF. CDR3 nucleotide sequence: TGTGCCAGCAGCCAAAATCGGGTCTTTGGGGGCTACACCTTC. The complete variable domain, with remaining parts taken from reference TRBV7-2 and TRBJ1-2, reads GAGVSQSPSNKVTEKGKDVELRCDPISGHTALYWYRQSLGQGLEFLIYFQGNSAPDKSGLPSDRFSAERTGGSVSTLTIQRTQQEDSAVYLCASSQNRVFGGYTFGSGTRLTVV.

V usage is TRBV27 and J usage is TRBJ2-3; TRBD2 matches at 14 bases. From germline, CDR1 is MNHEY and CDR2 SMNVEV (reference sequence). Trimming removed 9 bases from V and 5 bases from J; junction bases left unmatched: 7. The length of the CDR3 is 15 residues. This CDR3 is CASWRLAGGVDTQYF. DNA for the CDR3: TGTGCCAGTTGGAGACTAGCGGGAGGGGTAGATACGCAGTATTTT.

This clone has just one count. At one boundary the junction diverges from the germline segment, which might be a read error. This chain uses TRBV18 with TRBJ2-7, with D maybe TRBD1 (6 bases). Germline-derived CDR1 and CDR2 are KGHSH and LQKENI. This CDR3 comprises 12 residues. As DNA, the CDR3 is TGTGCCAGCTCAGGACAGAACTTGAAGCTCGACTTC. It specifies CASSGQNLKLDF.

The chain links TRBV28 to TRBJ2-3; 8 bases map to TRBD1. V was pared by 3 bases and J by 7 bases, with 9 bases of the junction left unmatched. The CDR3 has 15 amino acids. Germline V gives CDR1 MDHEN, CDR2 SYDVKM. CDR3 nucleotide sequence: TGTGCCAGCAGTTTGACGGGACAGGCTCCCTATACGCAGTATTTT. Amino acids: CASSLTGQAPYTQYF. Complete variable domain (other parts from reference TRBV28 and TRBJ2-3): DVKVTQSSRYLVKRTGEKVFLECVQDMDHENMFWYRQDPGLGLRLIYFSYDVKMKEKGDIPEGYSVSREKKERFSLILESASTNQTSMYLCASSLTGQAPYTQYFGPGTRLTVL.

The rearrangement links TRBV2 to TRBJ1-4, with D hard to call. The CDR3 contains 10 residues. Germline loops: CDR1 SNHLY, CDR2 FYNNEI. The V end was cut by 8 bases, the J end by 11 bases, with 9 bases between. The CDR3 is CASSGLKLFF. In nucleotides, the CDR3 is TGTGCCAGCTCGGGTTTGAAACTGTTTTTT.

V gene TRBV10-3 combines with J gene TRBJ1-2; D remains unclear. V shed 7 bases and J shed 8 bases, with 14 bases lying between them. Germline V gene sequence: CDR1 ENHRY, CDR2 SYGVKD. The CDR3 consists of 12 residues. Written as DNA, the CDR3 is TGTGCCATCAACGGCGGCCCTTCGGGCTACACCTTC. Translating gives CAINGGPSGYTF.

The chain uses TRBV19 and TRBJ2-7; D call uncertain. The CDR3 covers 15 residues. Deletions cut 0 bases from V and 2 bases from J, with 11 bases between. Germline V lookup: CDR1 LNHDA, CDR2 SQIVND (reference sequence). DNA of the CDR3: TGTGCCAGTAGTATAGATCCCTTCTCGGCCTACGAGCAGTACTTC. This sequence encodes CASSIDPFSAYEQYF.

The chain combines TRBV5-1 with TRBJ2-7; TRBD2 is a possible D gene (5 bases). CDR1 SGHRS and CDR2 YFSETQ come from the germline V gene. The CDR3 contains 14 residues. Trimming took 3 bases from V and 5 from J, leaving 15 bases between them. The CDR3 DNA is TGCGCCAGCAGCTCCCTAGCCGCAGCCCACGAGCAGTACTTC. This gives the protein CASSSLAAAHEQYF.

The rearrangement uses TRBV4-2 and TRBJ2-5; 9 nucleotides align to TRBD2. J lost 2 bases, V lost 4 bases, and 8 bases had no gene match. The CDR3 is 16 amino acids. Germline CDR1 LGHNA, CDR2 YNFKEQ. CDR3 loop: CASSPAAGGPQETQYF. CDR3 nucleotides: TGTGCCAGCAGCCCCGCGGCGGGAGGGCCGCAAGAGACCCAGTACTTC.

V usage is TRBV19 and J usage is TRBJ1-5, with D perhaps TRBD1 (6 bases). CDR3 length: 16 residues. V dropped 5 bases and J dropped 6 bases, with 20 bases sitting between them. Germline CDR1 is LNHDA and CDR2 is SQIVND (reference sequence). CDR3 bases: TGTGCCAGTAGTTATTTCACAGGGAGTTTGTCTCAGCCCCAGCATTTT. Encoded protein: CASSYFTGSLSQPQHF.

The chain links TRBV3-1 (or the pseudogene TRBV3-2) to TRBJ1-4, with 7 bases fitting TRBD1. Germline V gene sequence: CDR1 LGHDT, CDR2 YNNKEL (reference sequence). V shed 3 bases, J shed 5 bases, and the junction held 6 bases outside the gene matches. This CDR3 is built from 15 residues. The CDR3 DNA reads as TGTGCCAGCAGCCACTGGGCGGGACAGAATGAAAAACTGTTTTTT. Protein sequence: CASSHWAGQNEKLFF.

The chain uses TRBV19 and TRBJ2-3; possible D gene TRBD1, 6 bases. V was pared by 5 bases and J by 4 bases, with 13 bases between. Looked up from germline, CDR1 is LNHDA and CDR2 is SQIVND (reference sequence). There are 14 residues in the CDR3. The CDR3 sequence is CASSLGAGADTQYF. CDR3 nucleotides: TGTGCCAGTAGTCTCGGGGCAGGGGCAGATACGCAGTATTTT.

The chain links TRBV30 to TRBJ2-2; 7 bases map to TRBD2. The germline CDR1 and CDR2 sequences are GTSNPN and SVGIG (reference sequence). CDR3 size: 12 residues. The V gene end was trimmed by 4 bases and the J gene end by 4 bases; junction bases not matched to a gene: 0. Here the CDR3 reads CAWTSGTGELFF. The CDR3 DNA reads TGTGCCTGGACTAGCGGCACCGGGGAGCTGTTTTTT.

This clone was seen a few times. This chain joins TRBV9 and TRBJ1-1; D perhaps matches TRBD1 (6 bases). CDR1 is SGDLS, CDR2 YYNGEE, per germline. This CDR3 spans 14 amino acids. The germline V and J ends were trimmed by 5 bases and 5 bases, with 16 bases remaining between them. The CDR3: CASSAAGAFTEAFF. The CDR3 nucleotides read TGTGCCAGCAGTGCAGCAGGGGCCTTTACTGAAGCTTTCTTT.

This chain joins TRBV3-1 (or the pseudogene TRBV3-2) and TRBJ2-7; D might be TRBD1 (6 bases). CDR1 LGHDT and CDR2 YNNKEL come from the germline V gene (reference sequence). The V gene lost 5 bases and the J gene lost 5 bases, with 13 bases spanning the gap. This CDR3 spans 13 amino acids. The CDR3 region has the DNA TGTGCCAGCAGCTTCACCAGGGGACACGAGCAGTACTTC. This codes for CASSFTRGHEQYF.

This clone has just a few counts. In DNA, the CDR3 is TGTGCCAGCAGCTTCAATCCAGGGTCCACAGATACGCAGTATTTT. Translation: CASSFNPGSTDTQYF. The V gene is TRBV11-1, the J gene TRBJ2-3, with D maybe TRBD1 (5 bases). The germline V and J ends were trimmed by 3 bases and 2 bases, with 12 bases remaining between them. There are 15 residues in the CDR3. Germline V lookup: CDR1 SGHAT, CDR2 FQDESV (reference sequence).

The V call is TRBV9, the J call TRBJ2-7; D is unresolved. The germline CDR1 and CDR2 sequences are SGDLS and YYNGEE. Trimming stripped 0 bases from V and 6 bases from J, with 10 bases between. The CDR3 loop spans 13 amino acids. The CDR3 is CASSVERESEQYF. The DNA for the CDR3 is TGTGCCAGCAGCGTAGAGAGAGAATCCGAGCAGTACTTC.

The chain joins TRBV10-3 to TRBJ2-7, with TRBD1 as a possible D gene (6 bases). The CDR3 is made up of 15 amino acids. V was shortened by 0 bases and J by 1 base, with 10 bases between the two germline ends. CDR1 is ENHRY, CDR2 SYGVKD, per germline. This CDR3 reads CAISESETGSYEQYF. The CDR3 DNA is TGTGCCATCAGTGAGTCAGAGACAGGATCCTACGAGCAGTACTTC.

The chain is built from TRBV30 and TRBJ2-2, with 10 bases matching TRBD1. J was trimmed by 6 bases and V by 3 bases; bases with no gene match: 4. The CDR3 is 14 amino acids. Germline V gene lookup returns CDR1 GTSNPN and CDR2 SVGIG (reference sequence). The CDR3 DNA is TGTGCCTGGAGGGGACAGGGGATAGCCGGGGAGCTGTTTTTT. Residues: CAWRGQGIAGELFF.

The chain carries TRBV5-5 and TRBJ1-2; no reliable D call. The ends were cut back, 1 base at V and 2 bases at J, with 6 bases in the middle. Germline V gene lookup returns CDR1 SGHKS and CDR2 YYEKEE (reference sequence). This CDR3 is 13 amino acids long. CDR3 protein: CASSLPTNYGYTF. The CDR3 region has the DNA TGTGCCAGCAGCTTGCCCACAAACTATGGCTACACCTTC. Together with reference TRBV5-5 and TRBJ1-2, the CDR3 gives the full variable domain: DAGVTQSPTHLIKTRGQQVTLRCSPISGHKSVSWYQQVLGQGPQFIFQYYEKEERGRGNFPDRFSARQFPNYSSELNVNALLLGDSALYLCASSLPTNYGYTFGSGTRLTVV.